These T cell receptor beta chains were read from a single sample in a study of blood T cell repertoires in COVID-19. TCRdb's copy holds only in-frame clones and misses some; the assay was immunoSEQ multiplex PCR. The data contain a few hundred thousand clones, more than 70% of them singletons. Sequences were obtained from peripheral blood. The receptors stem from a woman in her 30s with COVID-19, enrolled during active disease. The CDR3 runs from the conserved cysteine through the conserved F or W. The D gene is left open where the match is weak. Expanded clones are given a class, and other clones once, few, many or no size at all.

TRBJ2-2	TRBV23-1	-	-	TGCGCCAGCAGTCACCCACAGGGAAAGAACACCGGGGAGCTGTTTTTT	CASSHPQGKNTGELFF
TRBJ1-4	TRBV6-2/TRBV6-3	-	-	TGTGCCAGCAGTTACCGGGACTTTGAAAAACTGTTTTTT	CASSYRDFEKLFF
TRBJ1-1	TRBV6-2/TRBV6-3	-	-	TGTGCCAGCAGTTACTCGACAGTTGAAGCTTTCTTT	CASSYSTVEAFF
TRBJ2-5	TRBV6-6	TRBD1	-	TGTGCCAGCAGGCCAAACACAGGGGAAGGCAGAGAGACCCAGTACTTC	CASRPNTGEGRETQYF
TRBJ1-6	TRBV15	TRBD1	-	TGTGCCACCAGCGCTCGGACAGGGCTCTCACCCCTCCACTTT	CATSARTGLSPLHF
TRBJ1-1	TRBV11-3	TRBD1	many	TGTGCCAGCAGCCCCGTGGCAGGGGGCACTGAAGCTTTCTTT	CASSPVAGGTEAFF
TRBJ1-4	TRBV21-1	-	-	TGTGCCACCGTAGGGGCAAGAAATGAAAAACTGTTTTTT	CATVGARNEKLFF
TRBJ1-4	TRBV7-9	TRBD1	few	TGTGCCAGCAGCTCTAACAGGGGATATGGTAATGAAAAACTGTTTTTT	CASSSNRGYGNEKLFF
TRBJ2-2	TRBV7-9	TRBD2	-	TGTGCCAGCAGCTTAATTTTTCTTCGTAGCGGGAGGGCCGGGGAGCTGTTTTTT	CASSLIFLRSGRAGELFF
TRBJ1-2	TRBV18	TRBD1	many	TGTGCCAGCTCACCACCGTCAGGGGGCGAAGGCTACACCTTC	CASSPPSGGEGYTF
TRBJ2-3	TRBV5-1	TRBD2	-	TGCGCCAGCAGCTTTGGGCCCGGGACTAGCGGGGGAATCAGCACAGATACGCAGTATTTT	CASSFGPGTSGGISTDTQYF
TRBJ1-3	TRBV5-1	-	-	TGCGCCAGCAGGGACAGCTCAGGAACTGGAAACACCATATATTTT	CASRDSSGTGNTIYF
TRBJ2-2	TRBV6-7	-	few	TGTGCCAGCAGTTACCGACTAAGGGACACCGGGGAGCTGTTTTTT	CASSYRLRDTGELFF
TRBJ1-1	TRBV2	-	-	TGTGCCAGCAGTGAAGCTAGAACTTTAGAAGCTTTCTTT	CASSEARTLEAFF
TRBJ2-7	TRBV15	TRBD2	-	TGTGCCACCAGCAGAGATCCGGGTACTAGCGGGGGGGCTAGCTCCTACGAGCAGTACTTC	CATSRDPGTSGGASSYEQYF
TRBJ2-1	TRBV7-2	TRBD2	-	TGTGCCAGCAGCTTAAGTTCTAGCGGGTTTTACAATGAGCAGTTCTTC	CASSLSSSGFYNEQFF
TRBJ2-7	TRBV13	TRBD1	-	TGTGCCAGCAGCTTAGAGAGGACAGGGGGCCACGAGCAGTACTTC	CASSLERTGGHEQYF
TRBJ1-1	TRBV12-1	-	-	TGTGCCAGCAGTTCAGGCGACGGGGGTGCAAACACTGAAGCTTTCTTT	CASSSGDGGANTEAFF
TRBJ1-1	TRBV19	-	few	TGTGCCAGTAGGAGATCGGACACTGAAGCTTTCTTT	CASRRSDTEAFF
TRBJ1-2	TRBV6-5	-	-	TGTGCCAGCAGTCCCAGAAAATCTGCTTTCTATGGCTACACCTTC	CASSPRKSAFYGYTF
TRBJ2-2	TRBV10-1	TRBD2	few	TGCGCCAGCAGTCGACTAGCGGGGGGTGGCACCGGGGAGCTGTTTTTT	CASSRLAGGGTGELFF
TRBJ1-1	TRBV2	TRBD1	-	TGTGCCAGCACTAAAAGCCCCCAGGGGGTGAACACTGAAGCTTTCTTT	CASTKSPQGVNTEAFF
TRBJ2-2	TRBV7-2	-	-	TGTGCCAGCGGAGTGACCGGGGAGCTGTTTTTT	CASGVTGELFF
TRBJ2-1	TRBV7-9	-	-	TGTGCCAGCAGCTTAGGAGCGCCTCGAAGCGGGTCCCCATACAATGAGCAGTTCTTC	CASSLGAPRSGSPYNEQFF
TRBJ1-5	TRBV28	TRBD1	-	TGTGCCAGCAGTCCAAGGACAGGATCACAGCCCCAGCATTTT	CASSPRTGSQPQHF
TRBJ1-1	TRBV12-3/TRBV12-4	-	once	TGTGCCAGCAGTTATGGGGGGGCCACTGAAGCTTTCTTT	CASSYGGATEAFF
TRBJ2-1	TRBV27	-	-	TGTGCCAGCAGTTTATCGGCGGGTGGTGAGCAGTTCTTC	CASSLSAGGEQFF
TRBJ1-1	TRBV9	-	-	TGTGCCAGCAGCGTAGGGAGGGGCTCGGAAGCTTTCTTT	CASSVGRGSEAFF
TRBJ2-1	TRBV7-9	-	-	TGTGCCAGCACCGTTCCGGGTGGAGATGAGCAGTTCTTC	CASTVPGGDEQFF
TRBJ2-2	TRBV6-5	TRBD2	-	TGTGCCAGCAGTTACTCGGTACTAGCGGTCACCGGGGAGCTGTTTTTT	CASSYSVLAVTGELFF
TRBJ1-4	TRBV6-4	-	-	TGTGCCAGCAGTGACACATCTCAGGGGCGCGGTGAAAAACTGTTTTTT	CASSDTSQGRGEKLFF
TRBJ2-1	TRBV7-8	TRBD2	-	TGTGCCAGCAGCTTGGCGGGAGTGAGCTCCTACAATGAGCAGTTCTTC	CASSLAGVSSYNEQFF
TRBJ1-1	TRBV4-1	-	-	TGCGCCAGCAGCCAACAGGCCCAGAACACTGAAGCTTTCTTT	CASSQQAQNTEAFF
TRBJ2-3	TRBV29-1	TRBD2	-	TGCAGCGCCCTTCTCCTAACTAGCGGCACAGATACGCAGTATTTT	CSALLLTSGTDTQYF
TRBJ1-6	TRBV7-8	-	-	TGTGCCAGCAGCCGCAGGGGCCGAAATTCACCCCTCCACTTT	CASSRRGRNSPLHF
TRBJ2-5	TRBV12-5	-	-	TGTGCTAGTGGTTTGGATCTGAAACCGTCGGGGACCCAGTACTTC	CASGLDLKPSGTQYF
TRBJ1-5	TRBV25-1	TRBD1	-	TGTGCCAGCAGTGACAGGGGGCATCAGCCCCAGCATTTT	CASSDRGHQPQHF
TRBJ2-3	TRBV5-1	-	-	TGCGCCAGCAGCTTGGGACCAGCGGGCGAGGGAGATACGCAGTATTTT	CASSLGPAGEGDTQYF
TRBJ2-1	TRBV7-9	TRBD1	-	TGTGCCAGCAGCTTATACAGGGGGCCTACCTACAATGAGCAGTTCTTC	CASSLYRGPTYNEQFF
TRBJ2-1	TRBV5-5	-	-	TGTGCCAGCAGCTTAGGGGGGGATGAGCAGTTCTTC	CASSLGGDEQFF
TRBJ1-4	TRBV6-6	-	-	TGTGCCAGCAGTCTAACCATCACAGGTATTCGAGTGGATGCAACTAATGAAAAACTGTTTTTT	CASSLTITGIRVDATNEKLFF
TRBJ2-7	TRBV7-9	TRBD2	once	TGTGCCAGCAGCGATACTAGCGGGGGGCCCTACGAGCAGTACTTC	CASSDTSGGPYEQYF
TRBJ1-5	TRBV3-1/TRBV3-2	-	-	TGTGCCAGCAGCCAAACAGGAGATAGCAATCAGCCCCAGCATTTT	CASSQTGDSNQPQHF
TRBJ1-5	TRBV5-6	-	-	TGTGCCAGCAGCCGACAGTCCAATCAGCCCCAGCATTTT	CASSRQSNQPQHF
TRBJ1-5	TRBV4-1	-	many	TGCGCCAGCAGCCAAGTCGGCAGGTCATCGGGGGGCAATCAGCCCCAGCATTTT	CASSQVGRSSGGNQPQHF
TRBJ2-2	TRBV30	-	-	TGTGCCTGGAGTCCCGGGACTCCGAACACCGGGGAGCTGTTTTTT	CAWSPGTPNTGELFF
TRBJ2-3	TRBV18	-	-	TGTGCCAGCTCACCACCATCCCAGGGCACAGATACGCAGTATTTT	CASSPPSQGTDTQYF
TRBJ1-1	TRBV30	-	-	TGTGCCTGGAGCCCGAGCGAGGGTAGGGCTTTCTTT	CAWSPSEGRAFF
TRBJ2-7	TRBV27	TRBD2	-	TGTGCCAGCAGTCTCCGGCGGGGGGCCGAGCACTACGAGCAGTACTTC	CASSLRRGAEHYEQYF
TRBJ2-7	TRBV10-3	TRBD1	-	TGTGCCATCAGTGAGGGACAGGGACACTCCTACGAGCAGTACTTC	CAISEGQGHSYEQYF
TRBJ1-1	TRBV28	-	-	TGTGCCAGCAGTTCCCCTCTCGGAGCGAACCCTGAAGCTTTCTTT	CASSSPLGANPEAFF